This passage covers 28 T cell receptor beta chains from one sample sequenced in a study of breast tumors, draining lymph nodes, adjacent tissues. Each CDR3 protein is one row after TCRdb ran MiXCR on the multiplex PCR reads. The table shows under 150,000 distinct CDR3 sequences, with roughly 20% occurring only once. Axillary draining lymph nodes of breast cancer patients supplied the node samples. The sequenced material came from axillary lymph node tissue. All receptors come from a female donor with breast cancer. Some clones in this sample may be carry-over from other donors' samples.

The V call is TRBV30, the J call TRBJ2-2, with 8 bases matching TRBD1. The CDR3 sequence is 16 residues long. Trimming cost V 0 bases and J 5 bases; bases outside gene matches: 8. Germline lookup yields CDR1 GTSNPN and CDR2 SVGIG (reference sequence). This CDR3 reads CAWSVPRTGKTGELFF. CDR3 in DNA: TGTGCCTGGAGTGTACCCCGGACAGGGAAAACCGGGGAGCTGTTTTTT.

As for this clonotype: A clone one base away is much larger, so this may be a read error. Because the CDR3 is missing its conserved closing phenylalanine or tryptophan, this is likely a read error. This chain links TRBV30 with TRBJ2-2, with 12 bases aligning to TRBD1. Trimming at V came to 7 bases and at J to 6 bases, leaving 6 bases not matched to a gene. Germline-derived CDR1 and CDR2 are GTSNPN and SVGIG (reference sequence). CDR3 length: 14 residues. CDR3 nucleotides: TGTGCCTCTACGGGACAGGGGGCGGCCGGGGAGCTGTTTGTT. Protein: CASTGQGAAGELFV.

In this sample, this clonotype turned up many times. This rearrangement joins TRBV5-6 to TRBJ2-7, with 7 bases aligning to TRBD1. The junction had 7 bases not matched to a gene; V was cut back by 3 bases and J by 1 base. The CDR3 runs 15 residues. CDR1 is SGHDT and CDR2 is YYEEEE in the germline V gene. CDR3 in amino acids: CASSSRRQGSYEQYF. CDR3 bases: TGTGCCAGCAGCTCCAGGAGACAGGGATCCTACGAGCAGTACTTC.

This clonotype appeared once. Just one base apart from a much larger clone, this may be a read error. This chain connects TRBV5-5 to TRBJ2-7, with D uncertain. The CDR3 runs to 15 residues. Germline CDR1 reads SGHKS; CDR2 reads YYEKEE (reference sequence). The CDR3 sequence: CASSPGPLPDYEQHF. CDR3 in DNA: TGTGCCAGCAGCCCTGGGCCATTACCCGATTACGAGCAGCACTTC.

At least ten counts were recorded for this clonotype. The V gene is TRBV18, the J gene TRBJ2-7; perhaps TRBD1 as D (5 bases). Germline-derived CDR1 and CDR2 are KGHSH and LQKENI. CDR3 length: 14 amino acids. Trimming took off 1 base at V and 5 bases at J, with 12 bases between the two ends. For the CDR3, the DNA is TGTGCCAGCTCACCACAGGGGAATTACCACGAGCAGTACTTC. The encoded protein is CASSPQGNYHEQYF.

This clonotype was seen ten or more times. The V and J genes are TRBV4-1 and TRBJ2-1; tentatively, D is TRBD2 (6 bases). The CDR3 length is 15 residues. Between the trimmed V and J ends, which lost 1 base and 1 base, there was a span of 8 bases. Germline values: CDR1 MGHRA, CDR2 YSYEKL. CDR3 region: CASSQAGVSYNEQFF. The CDR3 DNA follows: TGCGCCAGCAGCCAAGCGGGAGTATCCTACAATGAGCAGTTCTTC.

Worth noting for this clonotype: This sequence may be a read error, since a much larger clone differs from it by one base. The chain recombines TRBV19 with TRBJ2-1; 7 positions agree with TRBD2. Per the germline V gene, CDR1 is LNHDA and CDR2 is SQIVND (reference sequence). The CDR3 spans 12 residues. CDR3 in amino acids: CASSITAGKQLF. The CDR3 bases are TGTGCCAGTAGTATTACAGCGGGGAAGCAGCTCTTC.

The sample holds many counts of this clonotype. The chain couples TRBV2 to TRBJ2-3; D not resolved. V was clipped by 3 bases and J by 7 bases, with 8 bases between them. The CDR3 consists of 12 residues. Germline CDR1 SNHLY, CDR2 FYNNEI. The CDR3 protein is CASSEWSNTQYF. CDR3 bases: TGTGCCAGCAGTGAGTGGTCTAATACGCAGTATTTT.

This clonotype was detected only once. The chain employs TRBV20-1 and TRBJ1-1; D gene unclear. The V end was cut by 1 base, the J end by 6 bases, with 12 bases between. The CDR3 is made up of 13 amino acids. Looked up from germline, CDR1 is DFQATT and CDR2 is SNEGSKA (reference sequence). CDR3 amino acids: CSARVWVAAEAFF. The CDR3 nucleotides read TGCAGTGCTAGAGTTTGGGTGGCGGCTGAAGCTTTCTTT.

At least ten counts were recorded for this clonotype. The J gene is TRBJ2-5, the V gene TRBV5-1; D not resolved. Trimming removed 6 bases from V and 4 bases from J, with 16 bases in between. The CDR3 is 14 amino acids. The germline gives CDR1 SGHRS, CDR2 YFSETQ. CDR3 DNA sequence: TGCGCCAGCAATCAGGATGGTAGTGCAGAGACCCAGTACTTC. This sequence encodes CASNQDGSAETQYF.

This clonotype was counted many times. The rearrangement joins TRBV5-1 to TRBJ2-3; 8 nucleotides line up with TRBD1. Germline loops: CDR1 SGHRS, CDR2 YFSETQ. J was trimmed by 5 bases and V by 2 bases; bases with no gene match: 4. The CDR3 has 14 amino acids. In nucleotides, the CDR3 is TGCGCCAGCAGCTTTCAGGGGGCTGGAGATACGCAGTATTTT. Its translation: CASSFQGAGDTQYF.

Ten or more counts support this clonotype. This chain joins TRBV6-2 or TRBV6-3 and TRBJ2-1; TRBD2 aligns across 11 bases. V gave up 6 bases and J gave up 4 bases; unmatched junction bases: 14. CDR3 length: 18 residues. Germline assignment: CDR1 MNHEY and CDR2 SVGEGT. CDR3 coding DNA: TGTGCCAGCAGACTCGAGGTAGCGGGAGGGCCGGATTACAATGAGCAGTTCTTC. It yields the protein CASRLEVAGGPDYNEQFF.

In this sample, this clonotype turned up many times. The J gene is TRBJ2-5, the V gene TRBV18, with no clear D. CDR1 KGHSH and CDR2 LQKENI come from the germline V gene. There are 14 residues in the CDR3. V was clipped by 0 bases and J by 5 bases, with 10 bases between them. CDR3: CASSPPGMWETQYF. The CDR3 region has the DNA TGTGCCAGCTCACCACCAGGCATGTGGGAGACCCAGTACTTC.

This clonotype was recorded at least ten times. This chain uses TRBV29-1 with TRBJ2-1; 14 bases are a match to TRBD2. The trim removed 4 bases at V and 2 bases at J, leaving 7 bases unmatched. CDR1 is SQVTM, CDR2 ANQGSEA, per germline. This CDR3 region has 17 residues. CDR3 DNA: TGCAGCGTTGCCGGGACTAGCGGGAGCCCAACCTACAATGAGCAGTTCTTC. Amino acid sequence: CSVAGTSGSPTYNEQFF.

This clonotype was found many times. The DNA of the CDR3 is TGCAGCGTTGAGGGGTCGGCGGGAGAGGGATACGAGCAGTACTTC. It encodes CSVEGSAGEGYEQYF. The chain joins TRBV29-1 to TRBJ2-7, with 7 bases that match TRBD2. The germline V gene has CDR1 SQVTM and CDR2 ANQGSEA. CDR3 length: 15 residues. Trimming removed 3 bases from V and 4 bases from J; junction bases left unmatched: 12.

In the case of this clonotype: This may be a read error: a much more frequent sequence differs by one nucleotide. V usage is TRBV2 and J usage is TRBJ1-2; 9 bases are shared with TRBD1. The length of the CDR3 is 14 residues. In germline, CDR1 is SNHLY, CDR2 FYNNEI. Trimming took 8 bases from V and 1 from J; bases not matched to a gene: 5. The CDR3 spells CASGRDRVNYGYTF. Here the CDR3 DNA reads TGTGCCAGCGGCCGGGACAGGGTTAACTATGGCTACACCTTC.

Details on this clonotype: This may arise from a read error, as a much more abundant clone is one base away. The V call is TRBV3-1, the J call TRBJ2-1; 8 positions agree with TRBD1. This CDR3 spans 11 amino acids. V shed 8 bases and J 12 bases; nucleotides not matched to a gene: 6. Per germline, CDR1 LGHDT and CDR2 YNNKEL (reference sequence). The CDR3 DNA sequence: TGTGCCAGCGGACAGGGCGAGGCGCAGTTCTTC. This encodes CASGQGEAQFF.

V gene TRBV5-1 combines with J gene TRBJ2-5; TRBD2 is a possible D gene (5 bases). Germline V CDR1 and CDR2: SGHRS, YFSETQ. V was shortened by 2 bases and J by 1 base, with 9 bases between the two germline ends. CDR3 size: 14 residues. The CDR3 DNA follows: TGCGCCAGCAGCTTTAAGGCGGGCCAAGAGACCCAGTACTTC. Amino acids: CASSFKAGQETQYF.

A word on this clonotype: Because the CDR3's place on the DNA is in doubt, the DNA is left out and the CDR3 is given as listed by TCRdb. The genes are TRBV7-4 and TRBJ2-3; TRBD2 is the table's D call and was not checked against the DNA. The CDR3 length is 18 residues, termini included. Germline lookup yields CDR1 SGHVT and CDR2 SQSDAQ. The CDR3 loop reads CASSFYICSASGTDTQYF.

This clonotype has ten or more counts. V gene TRBV2 combines with J gene TRBJ1-6; 7 bases line up with TRBD1. This CDR3 has 14 residues. The germline gives CDR1 SNHLY, CDR2 FYNNEI. J gave up 13 bases and V 7 bases, and 13 bases lay outside the gene matches. This CDR3 is CASTGDRVVRPLHF. The CDR3 DNA follows: TGTGCCAGCACGGGCGACAGGGTTGTTCGGCCCCTCCACTTT.

This clonotype was detected a few times. Given a much more abundant clone one base away, this may be a read error. The conserved final phenylalanine or tryptophan is absent from the CDR3, which likely points to a read error. This chain links TRBV20-1 with TRBJ2-1; the match to TRBD2 covers 8 bases. The CDR3 length is 14 residues. CDR1 and CDR2 (germline): DFQATT, SNEGSKA (reference sequence). V shed 5 bases and J 6 bases; nucleotides not matched to a gene: 9. Here the CDR3 reads CSAPTSGGANEQFL. The CDR3 DNA follows: TGCAGTGCTCCTACTAGCGGAGGTGCCAATGAGCAGTTCCTC.

This clonotype has a count of ten or more. V gene TRBV20-1 combines with J gene TRBJ1-2; 9 bases agree with TRBD1. Germline V gene data show CDR1 as DFQATT and CDR2 as SNEGSKA (reference sequence). The CDR3 totals 13 residues. Germline trimming cut 0 bases from V and 4 bases from J; bases unmatched to any gene: 0. The CDR3: CSAREGQGYGYTF. CDR3 DNA: TGCAGTGCTAGAGAGGGACAGGGCTATGGCTACACCTTC.

On this clonotype: Its ends do not fully match the called genes, so a read error is possible. V usage is TRBV4-1 and J usage is TRBJ1-5, with D tentatively TRBD1 (5 bases). The CDR3 extends over 17 amino acids. Germline loops: CDR1 MGHRA, CDR2 YSYEKL. As DNA, the CDR3 is TGCGCCAGCGGCCAAGTCCAGGGAACGTGGGGCAATCAGCCCCAGCATTTT. Amino acid sequence: CASGQVQGTWGNQPQHF.

This clonotype was recorded many times. This rearrangement joins TRBV30 to TRBJ2-7; 9 nucleotides align to TRBD2. Germline V gene sequence: CDR1 GTSNPN, CDR2 SVGIG (reference sequence). This CDR3 contains 17 residues. Germline trimming cut 0 bases from V and 4 bases from J; bases unmatched to any gene: 13. The CDR3 DNA reads as TGTGCCTGGAGTGTACTGGCTAGCGGGACTACAAGATACGAGCAGTACTTC. Protein: CAWSVLASGTTRYEQYF.

Points on this clonotype: Possible read error: a much larger clone is one base away. The chain couples TRBV7-8 to TRBJ1-5; maybe TRBD1 (5 bases). CDR1 and CDR2 from the germline V gene are SGHVS and FQNEAQ. CDR3 size: 16 residues. This CDR3 reads CVSSSLGGALNQPQHF. The CDR3, as DNA: TGTGTCAGCAGCTCCCTCGGAGGGGCCCTAAATCAGCCCCAGCATTTT.

This clonotype occurred a few times. The J gene is TRBJ1-2, the V gene TRBV6-5; D call uncertain. Germline CDR1 reads MNHEY; CDR2 reads SVGAGI. The CDR3 is made up of 15 amino acids. V was shortened by 6 bases and J by 3 bases, with 17 bases between the two germline ends. The CDR3: CASSPTPGSDYGYTF. CDR3 bases: TGTGCCAGCAGCCCTACTCCGGGGAGCGACTATGGCTACACCTTC.

This clonotype occurred many times. The J gene is TRBJ2-7, the V gene TRBV19; 12 bases match TRBD2. The J segment lost 3 bases and the V segment lost 8 bases, leaving 17 bases of the junction unmatched. Germline V gene sequence: CDR1 LNHDA, CDR2 SQIVND (reference sequence). This CDR3 comprises 18 residues. CDR3 protein: CASAPGLAGPDGLYEQYF. DNA of the CDR3: TGTGCCAGTGCTCCGGGACTAGCGGGCCCAGATGGACTCTACGAGCAGTACTTC.

This clonotype has more than one count but fewer than ten. Compared with germline, one end of the junction differs, possibly owing to a read error. V is TRBV7-9 and J is TRBJ2-5; no clear D. The length of the CDR3 is 12 residues. Germline V lookup: CDR1 SEHNR, CDR2 FQNEAQ (reference sequence). The CDR3 DNA reads TGTGCCAGTAGCTCAGGTATGGAGACCCAGTACTTC. Amino acid sequence: CASSSGMETQYF.